In its sample, the clone carrying this TCR beta chain was seen once. In germline, CDR1 is LGHNA, CDR2 YNFKEQ. Deletions cut 4 bases from V and 4 bases from J, with 13 bases between. CDR3 size: 14 residues. TCRdb used MiXCR to reprocess the RT-PCR reads, holding one entry per CDR3 protein. The table includes about 680,000 distinct CDR3 sequences, 13% to 15% detected once. This sequence joins TRBV4-2 and TRBJ1-2; D gene ambiguous. Sequencing was performed on memory CD4+ T cells from blood. The TCR originated in a female donor in good health, serving as a healthy control. CDR3 in DNA: TGTGCCAGCAGCCCCCCGGAAGGAGGCTATGGCTACACCTTC. This encodes CASSPPEGGYGYTF.